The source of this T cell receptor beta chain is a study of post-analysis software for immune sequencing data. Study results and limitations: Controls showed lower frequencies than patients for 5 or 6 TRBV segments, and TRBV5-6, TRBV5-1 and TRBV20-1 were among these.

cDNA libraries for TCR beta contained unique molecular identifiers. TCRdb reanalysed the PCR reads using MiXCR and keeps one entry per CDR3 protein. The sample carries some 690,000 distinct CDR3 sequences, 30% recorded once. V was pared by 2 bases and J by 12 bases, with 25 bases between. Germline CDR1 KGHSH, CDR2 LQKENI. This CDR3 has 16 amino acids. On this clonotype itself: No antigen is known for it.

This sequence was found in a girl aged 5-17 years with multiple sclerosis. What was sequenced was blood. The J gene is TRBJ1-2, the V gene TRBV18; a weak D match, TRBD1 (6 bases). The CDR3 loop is CASSPRGRGAGPSDTF. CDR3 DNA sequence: TGTGCCAGCTCACCAAGGGGCAGGGGCGCCGGTCCTTCTGACACCTTC.